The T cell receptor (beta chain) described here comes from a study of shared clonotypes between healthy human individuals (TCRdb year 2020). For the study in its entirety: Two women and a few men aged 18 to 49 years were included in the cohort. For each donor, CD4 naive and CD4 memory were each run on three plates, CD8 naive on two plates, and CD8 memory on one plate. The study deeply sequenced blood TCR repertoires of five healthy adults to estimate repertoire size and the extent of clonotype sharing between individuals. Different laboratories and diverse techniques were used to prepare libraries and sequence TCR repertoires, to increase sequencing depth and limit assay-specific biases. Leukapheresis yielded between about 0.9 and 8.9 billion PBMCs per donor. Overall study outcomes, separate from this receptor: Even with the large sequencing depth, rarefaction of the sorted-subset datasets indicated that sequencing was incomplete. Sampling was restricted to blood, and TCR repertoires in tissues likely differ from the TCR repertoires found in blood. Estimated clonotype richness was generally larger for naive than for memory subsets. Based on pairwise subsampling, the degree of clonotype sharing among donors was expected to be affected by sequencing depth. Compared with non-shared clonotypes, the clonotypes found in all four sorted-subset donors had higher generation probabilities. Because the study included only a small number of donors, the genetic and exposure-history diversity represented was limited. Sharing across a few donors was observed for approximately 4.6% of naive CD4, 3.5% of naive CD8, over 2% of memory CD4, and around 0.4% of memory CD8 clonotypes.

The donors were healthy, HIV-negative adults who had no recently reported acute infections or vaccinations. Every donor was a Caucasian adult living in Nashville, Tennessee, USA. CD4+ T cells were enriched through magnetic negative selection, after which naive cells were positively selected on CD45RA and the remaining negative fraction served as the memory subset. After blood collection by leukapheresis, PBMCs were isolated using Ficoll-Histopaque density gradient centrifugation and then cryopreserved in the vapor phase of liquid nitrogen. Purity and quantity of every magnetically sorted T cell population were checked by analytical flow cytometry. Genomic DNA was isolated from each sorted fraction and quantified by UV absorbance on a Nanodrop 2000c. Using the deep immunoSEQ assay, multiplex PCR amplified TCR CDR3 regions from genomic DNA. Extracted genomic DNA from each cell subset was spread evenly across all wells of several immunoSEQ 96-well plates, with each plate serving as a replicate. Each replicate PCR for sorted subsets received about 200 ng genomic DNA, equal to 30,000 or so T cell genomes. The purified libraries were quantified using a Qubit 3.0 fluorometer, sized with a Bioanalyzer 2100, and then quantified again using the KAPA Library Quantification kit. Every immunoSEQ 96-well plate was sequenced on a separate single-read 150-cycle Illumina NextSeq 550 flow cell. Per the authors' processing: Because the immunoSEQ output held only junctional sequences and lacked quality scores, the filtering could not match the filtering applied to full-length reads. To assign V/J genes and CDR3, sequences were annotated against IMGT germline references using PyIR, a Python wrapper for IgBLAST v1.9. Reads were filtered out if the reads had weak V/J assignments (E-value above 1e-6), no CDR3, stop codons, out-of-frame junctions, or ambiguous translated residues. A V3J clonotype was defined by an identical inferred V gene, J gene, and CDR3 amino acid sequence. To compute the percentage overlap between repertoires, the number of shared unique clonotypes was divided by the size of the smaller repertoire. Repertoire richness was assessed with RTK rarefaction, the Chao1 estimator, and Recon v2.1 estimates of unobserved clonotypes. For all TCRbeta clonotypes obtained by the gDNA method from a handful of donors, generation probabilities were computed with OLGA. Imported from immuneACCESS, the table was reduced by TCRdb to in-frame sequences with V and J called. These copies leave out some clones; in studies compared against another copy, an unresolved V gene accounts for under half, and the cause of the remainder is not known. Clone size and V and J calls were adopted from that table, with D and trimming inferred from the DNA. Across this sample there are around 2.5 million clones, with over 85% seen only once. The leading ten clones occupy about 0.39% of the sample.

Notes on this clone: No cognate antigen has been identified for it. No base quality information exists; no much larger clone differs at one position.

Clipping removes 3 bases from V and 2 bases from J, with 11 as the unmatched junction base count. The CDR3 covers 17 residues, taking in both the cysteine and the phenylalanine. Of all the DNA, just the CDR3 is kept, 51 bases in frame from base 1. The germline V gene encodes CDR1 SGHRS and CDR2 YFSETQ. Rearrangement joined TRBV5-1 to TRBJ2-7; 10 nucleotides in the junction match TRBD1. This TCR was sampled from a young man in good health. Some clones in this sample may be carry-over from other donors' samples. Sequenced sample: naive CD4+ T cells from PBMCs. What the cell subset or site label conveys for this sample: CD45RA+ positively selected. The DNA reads TGCGCCAGCAGCTCAACTATAGGGACAGGGGACACCTACGAGCAGTACTTC. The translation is CASSSTIGTGDTYEQYF. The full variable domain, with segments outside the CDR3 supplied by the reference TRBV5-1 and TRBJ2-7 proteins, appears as KAGVTQTPRYLIKTRGQQVTLSCSPISGHRSVSWYQQTPGQGLQFLFEYFSETQRNKGNFPGRFSGRQFSNSRSEMNVSTLELGDSALYLCASSSTIGTGDTYEQYFGPGTRLTVT.